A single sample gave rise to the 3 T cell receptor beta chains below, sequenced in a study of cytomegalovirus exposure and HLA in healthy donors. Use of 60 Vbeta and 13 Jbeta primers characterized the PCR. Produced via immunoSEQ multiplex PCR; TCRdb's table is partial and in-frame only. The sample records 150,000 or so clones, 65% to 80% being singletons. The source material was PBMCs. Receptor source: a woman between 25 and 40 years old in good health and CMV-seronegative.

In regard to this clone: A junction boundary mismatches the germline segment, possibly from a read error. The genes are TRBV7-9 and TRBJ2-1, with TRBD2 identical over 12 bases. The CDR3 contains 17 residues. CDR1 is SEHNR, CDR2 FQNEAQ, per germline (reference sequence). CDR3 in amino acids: CSSSLPTSGSPYNEQFF. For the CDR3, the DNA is TGTTCCAGCAGCTTGCCGACTAGCGGGAGTCCCTACAATGAGCAGTTCTTC. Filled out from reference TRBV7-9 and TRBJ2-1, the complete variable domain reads DTGVSQNPRHKITKRGQNVTFRCDPISEHNRLYWYRQTLGQGPEFLTYFQNEAQLEKSRLLSDRFSAERPKGSFSTLEIQRTEQGDSAMYLCSSSLPTSGSPYNEQFFGPGTRLTVL.

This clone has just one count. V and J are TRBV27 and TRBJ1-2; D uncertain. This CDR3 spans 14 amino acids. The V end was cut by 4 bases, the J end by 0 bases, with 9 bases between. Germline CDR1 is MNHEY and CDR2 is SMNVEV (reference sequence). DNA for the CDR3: TGTGCCAGCAGTTGGGGAGGAGCTAACTATGGCTACACCTTC. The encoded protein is CASSWGGANYGYTF.

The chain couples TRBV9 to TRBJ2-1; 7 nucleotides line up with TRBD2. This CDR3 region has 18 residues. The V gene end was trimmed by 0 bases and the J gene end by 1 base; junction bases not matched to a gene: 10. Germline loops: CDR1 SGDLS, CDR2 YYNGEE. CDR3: CASSVGVVGAGSYNEQFF. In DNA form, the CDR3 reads TGTGCCAGCAGCGTAGGTGTGGTTGGAGCGGGATCCTACAATGAGCAGTTCTTC.